The entry that follows covers one TCR beta chain sequence. The data are from a study of blood T cell repertoires in COVID-19. Generated by immunoSEQ multiplex PCR, the TCRdb table keeps only in-frame clones and is missing some. The table has 200,000 to 250,000 clones, approximately 84% seen once. The V gene's germline CDR1 is LNHDA and CDR2 SQIVND (reference sequence). CDR3 length: 16 residues. Trimming removed 5 bases from V and 2 bases from J, with 16 bases in between. The receptor's source is a woman aged 25 to 39 who had recovered from COVID-19. This chain connects TRBV19 to TRBJ1-5; tentative D call: TRBD1 (5 bases). Sequenced material: peripheral blood. This CDR3 reads CASSAALGGGNQPQHF. Here the CDR3 DNA reads TGTGCCAGTAGTGCTGCCTTGGGGGGTGGCAATCAGCCCCAGCATTTT.